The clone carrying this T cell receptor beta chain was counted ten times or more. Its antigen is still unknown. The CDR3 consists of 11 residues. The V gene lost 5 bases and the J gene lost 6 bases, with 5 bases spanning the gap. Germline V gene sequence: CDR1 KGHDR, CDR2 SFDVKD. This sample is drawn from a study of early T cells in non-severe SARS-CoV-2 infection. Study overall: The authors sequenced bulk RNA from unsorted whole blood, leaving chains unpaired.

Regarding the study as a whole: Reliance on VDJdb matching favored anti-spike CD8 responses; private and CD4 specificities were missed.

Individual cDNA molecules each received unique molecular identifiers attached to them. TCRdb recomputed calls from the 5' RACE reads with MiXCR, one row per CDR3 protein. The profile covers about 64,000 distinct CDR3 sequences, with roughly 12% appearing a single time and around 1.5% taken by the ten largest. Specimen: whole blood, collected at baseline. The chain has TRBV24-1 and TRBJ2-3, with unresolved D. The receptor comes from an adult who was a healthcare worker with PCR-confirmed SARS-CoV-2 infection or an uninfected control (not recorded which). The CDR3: CATSVRDTQYF. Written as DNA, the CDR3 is TGTGCCACCAGTGTTAGGGATACGCAGTATTTT.